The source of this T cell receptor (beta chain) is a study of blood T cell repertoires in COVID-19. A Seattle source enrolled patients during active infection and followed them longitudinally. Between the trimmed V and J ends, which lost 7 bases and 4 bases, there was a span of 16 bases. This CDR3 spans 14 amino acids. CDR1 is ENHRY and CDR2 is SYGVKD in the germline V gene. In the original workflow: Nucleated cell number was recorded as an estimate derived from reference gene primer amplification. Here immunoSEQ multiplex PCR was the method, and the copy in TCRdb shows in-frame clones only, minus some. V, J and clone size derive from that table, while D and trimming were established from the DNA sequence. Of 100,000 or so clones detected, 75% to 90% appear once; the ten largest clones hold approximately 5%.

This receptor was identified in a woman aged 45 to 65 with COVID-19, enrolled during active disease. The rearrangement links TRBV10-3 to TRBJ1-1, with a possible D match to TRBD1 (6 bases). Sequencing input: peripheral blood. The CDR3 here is CAINADRMGTEAFF. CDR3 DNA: TGTGCCATCAATGCTGACAGGATGGGCACTGAAGCTTTCTTT.